These T cell receptor beta chains were read from a single sample in a study of identical twins. One entry per CDR3 protein, called by TCRdb with MiXCR from the 5' RACE reads. The sample includes some 760,000 distinct CDR3 sequences, over 15% seen only once; the top ten take about an eighth. The same data also contributed to another study, on T cells expressing NK-cell markers.

Sequenced input: PBMCs. The receptors were gathered from a woman between 18 and 30 years old in good health. The CDR3 runs from the conserved cysteine through the conserved F or W. A D gene is named only where the DNA matches it firmly. Only some rows state a clone size, as once, few, many or a class for expanded clones.

16 | TRBJ2-1 | NA | TRBV4-3 | NA | CASSQEVPSAYNEQFF | TGCGCCAGCAGCCAAGAAGTACCTAGCGCTTACAATGAGCAGTTCTTC
13 | TRBJ2-7 | few | TRBV3-1 | TRBD2 | CASSLGLADEQYF | TGTGCCAGCAGCCTGGGACTAGCAGACGAGCAGTACTTC
16 | TRBJ2-1 | few | TRBV29-1 | TRBD1 | CSVEGVRTGVYNEQFF | TGCAGCGTTGAAGGAGTCAGGACAGGGGTTTACAATGAGCAGTTCTTC
16 | TRBJ1-2 | few | TRBV7-9 | TRBD1 | CASSLHRLTGGYGYTF | TGTGCCAGCAGCTTACATCGTCTTACAGGGGGTTATGGCTACACCTTC
15 | TRBJ2-1 | few | TRBV7-9 | TRBD2 | CASRKAGGSYNEQFF | TGTGCCAGCAGGAAGGCGGGGGGTTCGTACAATGAGCAGTTCTTC
16 | TRBJ1-3 | NA | TRBV12-3/TRBV12-4 | TRBD1 | CASSSTGVVSGNTIYF | TGTGCCAGCAGTTCGACAGGGGTGGTTTCTGGAAACACCATATATTTT
13 | TRBJ1-1 | few | TRBV7-9 | NA | CASSFVENTEAFF | TGTGCCAGCAGCTTTGTCGAGAACACTGAAGCTTTCTTT
14 | TRBJ2-7 | few | TRBV18 | TRBD1 | CASSPGTDGYEQYF | TGTGCCAGCTCACCTGGGACAGATGGGTACGAGCAGTACTTC
16 | TRBJ2-1 | NA | TRBV24-1 | TRBD1 | CATSDPKTGGGNEQFF | TGTGCCACCAGTGACCCAAAGACAGGGGGAGGCAATGAGCAGTTCTTC
15 | TRBJ1-1 | NA | TRBV20-1 | TRBD1 | CSAPHGQAKNTEAFF | TGCAGTGCCCCCCATGGACAGGCGAAGAACACTGAAGCTTTCTTT
17 | TRBJ2-5 | NA | TRBV12-3/TRBV12-4 | NA | CASSLGGGGPRGETQYF | TGTGCCAGCAGTTTAGGTGGGGGTGGCCCCCGCGGGGAGACCCAGTACTTC
14 | TRBJ1-5 | NA | TRBV5-5 | NA | CASSLFPGNQPQHF | TGTGCCAGCAGCTTATTCCCCGGAAATCAGCCCCAGCATTTT
14 | TRBJ2-1 | NA | TRBV5-1 | NA | CASSLEGLSNEQFF | TGCGCCAGCAGCTTGGAGGGGTTAAGCAATGAGCAGTTCTTC
18 | TRBJ2-3 | NA | TRBV20-1 | TRBD2 | CSAARGGLAGGGTDTQYF | TGCAGTGCCGCTCGCGGGGGGCTAGCGGGGGGAGGCACAGATACGCAGTATTTT
16 | TRBJ2-1 | NA | TRBV4-3 | TRBD2 | CASSPLAGTSYNEQFF | TGCGCCAGCAGCCCTCTAGCGGGGACCTCCTACAATGAGCAGTTCTTC
12 | TRBJ1-2 | once | TRBV12-3/TRBV12-4 | NA | CASSFVKGDYTF | TGTGCCAGCAGTTTTGTCAAAGGGGATTACACCTTC
14 | TRBJ2-3 | few | TRBV5-1 | NA | CASSWAQLTDTQYF | TGCGCCAGCAGCTGGGCGCAGCTCACAGATACGCAGTATTTT
12 | TRBJ2-7 | NA | TRBV6-2/TRBV6-3 | NA | CASRSPIWKQYF | TGTGCCAGCAGGAGCCCCATTTGGAAGCAGTACTTC
14 | TRBJ2-5 | NA | TRBV5-1 | NA | CASSLVGAVETQYF | TGCGCCAGCAGCTTGGTCGGGGCGGTAGAGACCCAGTACTTC
16 | TRBJ2-1 | many | TRBV5-1 | NA | CASSFPTGRGHNEQFF | TGCGCCAGCAGCTTCCCAACAGGGAGGGGGCACAATGAGCAGTTCTTC
14 | TRBJ1-5 | few | TRBV7-9 | NA | CASSLEGVRMPQHF | TGTGCTAGCAGCTTAGAGGGGGTAAGGATGCCCCAGCATTTT